The TCR beta chain under discussion was sequenced for a study of blood T cell repertoires in COVID-19. For the study at large: Samples of COVID-19 (acute and convalescent) were obtained from the United States, Italy and Spain. T cells, B-cell-depleted T cells, or PBMCs provided the cDNA or gDNA that served as material.

As handled by the study authors: Cell counts per sample came from amplifying reference gene primers. Using immunoSEQ multiplex PCR, the repertoire was profiled, and TCRdb retains in-frame clones only, with some absent. That table furnishes V, J and clone size, whereas the DNA furnished D and trimming. Here the sample spans fewer than 300,000 clones, less than 85% being singletons. This CDR3 spans 16 amino acids. Trimming removed 6 bases from V and 5 bases from J, with 23 bases in between. Per germline, CDR1 SGHNT and CDR2 YYREEE (reference sequence). This clone appeared once. The material sequenced was peripheral blood. This clonotype was obtained from a woman in her 70s with active or convalescent COVID-19. This chain connects TRBV5-4 to TRBJ1-1, with a tentative D call TRBD1 (6 bases). The DNA of the CDR3 is TGTGCCAGCACCCCCGGGGGGGCGGTAGGTTGGACTGAAGCTTTCTTT. It translates to CASTPGGAVGWTEAFF.